A selection of T cell receptor beta chains follows, all from one sample in a study of beta chain features in type 1 diabetes. This table comes from immunoSEQ multiplex PCR, and its TCRdb copy is limited to in-frame clones, with some not included. This sample yields about 280,000 clones, of which roughly 15% are seen a single time; approximately 0.015% belongs to the top ten. The sequenced material came from naive CD4+ T cells from blood. The receptors shown here come from a man aged 18 to 35 with type 1 diabetes. Each CDR3 is given with its conserved first and last residue. The order of the fields is J gene, D gene, V gene, clone size, CDR3 DNA, CDR3 protein. D genes are given only for firm matches. Size tells how often a clone was seen (once, few, many) or the class of an expanded clone, and some rows leave it out.

TRBJ2-1 NA TRBV4-1 NA TGCGCCAGCAGCCAGGCCTTTGGCGGGAAATACAATGAGCAGTTCTTC CASSQAFGGKYNEQFF
TRBJ1-1 NA TRBV2 few TGTGCCAGCAGTGAAGCGATGACTGACAGCCACACTGAAGCTTTCTTT CASSEAMTDSHTEAFF
TRBJ2-3 NA TRBV18 few TGTGCCAGCTCACCACCGAACAGGGCGGGCACAGATACGCAGTATTTT CASSPPNRAGTDTQYF
TRBJ2-3 NA TRBV13 few TGTGCCAGCAGCTTAGCTCGCACAGATACGCAGTATTTT CASSLARTDTQYF
TRBJ2-1 NA TRBV30 few TGTGCCTGGCAAGAGAGGAATGAGCAGTTCTTC CAWQERNEQFF
TRBJ2-7 NA TRBV28 few TGTGCCAGCAGTTCTCTGCGGGATCACTACGAGCAGTACTTC CASSSLRDHYEQYF
TRBJ1-4 NA TRBV11-2 few TGTGCCAGCAGCTTGAGTTATACTAATGAAAAACTGTTTTTT CASSLSYTNEKLFF
TRBJ1-1 NA TRBV4-3 NA TGCGCCAGCAGCCAAGATTACAGTAAAAACACTGAAGCTTTCTTT CASSQDYSKNTEAFF
TRBJ2-5 TRBD2 TRBV28 few TGTGCCAGCAGGATCCGACTAGCGGGATACGACGAGACCCAGTACTTC CASRIRLAGYDETQYF
TRBJ2-7 TRBD2 TRBV7-2 NA TGTGCCAGCAGCCGACCGAGCGGGAGGGCCCACGGCGGCACCTACGAGCAGTACTTC CASSRPSGRAHGGTYEQYF
TRBJ2-7 TRBD1 TRBV13 NA TGTGCCAGCAGCACCACCACAGGGGCCTCCGAGCAGTACTTC CASSTTTGASEQYF
TRBJ1-1 NA TRBV5-1 NA TGCGCCAGCAGGCTACTTGAGGGACATAGGAACACTGAAGCTTTCTTT CASRLLEGHRNTEAFF
TRBJ2-5 TRBD2 TRBV5-4 NA TGTGCCAGCAGCTCTAGGACTAGCGGGCAAGAGACCCAGTACTTC CASSSRTSGQETQYF
TRBJ2-7 TRBD2 TRBV29-1 few TGCAGCGTAAGAGGCGGGAGGGCCTACGAGCAGTACTTC CSVRGGRAYEQYF
TRBJ2-7 NA TRBV6-5 NA TGTGCCAGCAGTTACGCCCGGGTGGAACAGTACTTC CASSYARVEQYF
TRBJ1-2 NA TRBV5-6 few TGTGCCAGCAGGGTACACGGGACAACTAACTATGGCTACACCTTC CASRVHGTTNYGYTF
TRBJ2-1 TRBD2 TRBV28 few TGTGCCACAAACGGACTAGCGGGGTTCTACAATGAGCAGTTCTTC CATNGLAGFYNEQFF
TRBJ1-1 TRBD1 TRBV28 few TGTGCCAGCAGTCACAGGGGGAACACTGAAGCTTTCTTT CASSHRGNTEAFF
TRBJ2-3 TRBD2 TRBV9 NA TGTGCCAGCAGCGTAGTTAGCGGGGCACGCACAGATACGCAGTATTTT CASSVVSGARTDTQYF
TRBJ2-2 TRBD1 TRBV5-1 few TGCGCCAGCAGCTCCGGGACAGGGGACACCGGGGAGCTGTTTTTT CASSSGTGDTGELFF
TRBJ1-2 TRBD1 TRBV27 NA TGTGCCAGCAGTTTCGGTTGGAGGGGGACAGGGGGGTATGGCTACACCTTC CASSFGWRGTGGYGYTF
TRBJ2-3 NA TRBV30 few TGTGCCTGGGGCATCGGCGGGAGCACAGATACGCAGTATTTT CAWGIGGSTDTQYF
TRBJ2-3 TRBD2 TRBV7-9 NA TGTGCCAGCTCCCCCGGGGCGGGAGAGACAGATACGCAGTATTTT CASSPGAGETDTQYF
TRBJ1-5 TRBD1 TRBV7-8 few TGTGCCAGCAGCGCCGGGACAGTCAATCAGCCCCAGCATTTT CASSAGTVNQPQHF
TRBJ2-3 TRBD1 TRBV9 few TGTGCCAGCAGCGTAGGAGGGACAGCTACAGATACGCAGTATTTT CASSVGGTATDTQYF
TRBJ2-7 NA TRBV7-6 NA TGTGCCAGCAGCTTAGATGACAGCCGTCGGGAGCAGTACTTC CASSLDDSRREQYF
TRBJ2-7 TRBD1 TRBV5-1 NA TGCGCCAGCAGCACGGGACAGGGAACCTACGAGCAGTACTTC CASSTGQGTYEQYF
TRBJ1-5 NA TRBV30 NA TGTGCCTGGAGTGTAAAAGGAACAGGGAACAGTCAGCCCCAGCATTTT CAWSVKGTGNSQPQHF
TRBJ2-7 NA TRBV18 NA TGTGCCAGCTCACCACGGGAGGTTAACTCCTACGAGCAGTACTTC CASSPREVNSYEQYF
TRBJ2-1 NA TRBV25-1 NA TGTGCCAGCAGTGTATCGGAAGGGGTCAATGAGCAGTTCTTC CASSVSEGVNEQFF
TRBJ2-7 TRBD2 TRBV6-6 NA TGTGCCAGTTACTCTCGACTAGCGGCCTACGAGCAGTACTTC CASYSRLAAYEQYF
TRBJ2-3 NA TRBV7-2 NA TGTGCCAGCAGCTTGAGTGGCTGGAGCGCAGATACGCAGTATTTT CASSLSGWSADTQYF
TRBJ2-2 TRBD1 TRBV9 NA TGTGCCAGCACCCCTAATCAGGACAGGGGCAGGAACACCGGGGAGCTGTTTTTT CASTPNQDRGRNTGELFF
TRBJ2-1 NA TRBV23-1 NA TGCGCCAGCCAGAAATGGACTACAACGAGCTCCTACAATGAGCAGTTCTTC CASQKWTTTSSYNEQFF
TRBJ2-7 TRBD2 TRBV7-8 NA TGTGCCAGCAGCAGCACTTGGAGAAGCGGGAGTTTCCACGAGCAGTACTTC CASSSTWRSGSFHEQYF
TRBJ2-6 NA TRBV5-1 NA TGCGCCAGCAGCTCTGGAGAGGGCTCCCTCGGGGCCAACGTCCTGACTTTC CASSSGEGSLGANVLTF
TRBJ1-2 TRBD1 TRBV28 NA TGTGCCAGCAGCCCAACTCGGACAGGGTATGGCTACACCTTC CASSPTRTGYGYTF
TRBJ2-7 TRBD1 TRBV29-1 NA TGCAGCGTCTCCGGGACAGGATACGAGCAGTACTTC CSVSGTGYEQYF
TRBJ2-7 TRBD1 TRBV4-3 few TGCGCCAGCAGCCCGACAGGGGGACGACGCGAGCAGTACTTC CASSPTGGRREQYF
TRBJ1-2 NA TRBV4-2 few TGTGCCAGCAGCTTAAAGGACACCTATGGCTACACCTTC CASSLKDTYGYTF
TRBJ2-3 TRBD2 TRBV18 NA TGTGCCAGCTCGCCCCTAGCGGGCGCCAGCACAGATACGCAGTATTTT CASSPLAGASTDTQYF
TRBJ2-1 TRBD2 TRBV12-5 NA TGTGCTAGTGGTTTGGCCCCGGGGACTAGCGGGGACAATGAGCAGTTCTTC CASGLAPGTSGDNEQFF
TRBJ2-7 NA TRBV2 few TGTGCCAGCAGTGAGGTAGGGGACTCGGGAGAGCAGTACTTC CASSEVGDSGEQYF
TRBJ2-1 TRBD2 TRBV15 NA TGTGCCACCAGCACCACGACTAGCGGGGGGACCAGAATATACAATGAGCAGTTCTTC CATSTTTSGGTRIYNEQFF
TRBJ1-1 NA TRBV30 NA TGTGCCTGGAGTGTCACCGGGACTGAAGCTTTCTTT CAWSVTGTEAFF
TRBJ2-6 TRBD2 TRBV5-1 few TGCGCCAGCAGCTCGGGACTAGCGGGATCTGGGGCCAACGTCCTGACTTTC CASSSGLAGSGANVLTF
TRBJ1-5 TRBD1 TRBV6-6 NA TGTGCCAGCAGACCGAGACAGGGCGGCAATCAGCCCCAGCATTTT CASRPRQGGNQPQHF
TRBJ1-1 NA TRBV2 few TGTGCCAGCAGTGGGGAGATGAACACTGAAGCTTTCTTT CASSGEMNTEAFF
TRBJ2-3 NA TRBV11-2 few TGTGCCAGCAGCTTTGGTCTTGGACTACTCCTCACAGATACGCAGTATTTT CASSFGLGLLLTDTQYF
TRBJ1-5 TRBD1 TRBV2 NA TGTGCCAGCGCCGGGGGGAGGGGGACAGGGAATCAGCCCCAGCATTTT CASAGGRGTGNQPQHF
TRBJ2-7 NA TRBV19 NA TGTGCCAGTAGTGCTACGTACTCTCAACCCTACGAGCAGTACTTC CASSATYSQPYEQYF
TRBJ2-7 NA TRBV5-1 few TGCGCCAGCAGCGCCGCCCACTCCGGGGTCTCCTACGAGCAGTACTTC CASSAAHSGVSYEQYF
TRBJ2-7 NA TRBV7-9 NA TGTGCCAGCAGCTGGACGTCGGGGGTAAACGACGAGCAGTACTTC CASSWTSGVNDEQYF
TRBJ1-5 NA TRBV29-1 NA TGCAGCGTTGGGGAGGGACGGGGCCAGCCCCAGCATTTT CSVGEGRGQPQHF
TRBJ1-6 NA TRBV4-3 few TGCGCCAGCAGCCGCCAGGAGGGAGGGGGTAACTATAATTCACCCCTCCACTTT CASSRQEGGGNYNSPLHF
TRBJ1-2 TRBD1 TRBV6-5 few TGTGCCAGCAGTAGGAAGACAGGGGGCTATGGCTACACCTTC CASSRKTGGYGYTF
TRBJ2-6 NA TRBV2 NA TGTGCCAGCAGTGAAGCGCTAGCCGGGGCCAACGTCCTGACTTTC CASSEALAGANVLTF
TRBJ1-2 NA TRBV18 NA TGTGCCAGCTCACCAGGGCAGAGAGCTAACTATGGCTACACCTTC CASSPGQRANYGYTF
TRBJ1-1 NA TRBV5-4 NA TGTGCCGGCCGGGACAAACGATACACTGAAGCTTTCTTT CAGRDKRYTEAFF
TRBJ2-3 TRBD1 TRBV28 NA TGTGCCAGCAGTTCACCGGGACAGGGTTCGCATACGCAGTATTTT CASSSPGQGSHTQYF